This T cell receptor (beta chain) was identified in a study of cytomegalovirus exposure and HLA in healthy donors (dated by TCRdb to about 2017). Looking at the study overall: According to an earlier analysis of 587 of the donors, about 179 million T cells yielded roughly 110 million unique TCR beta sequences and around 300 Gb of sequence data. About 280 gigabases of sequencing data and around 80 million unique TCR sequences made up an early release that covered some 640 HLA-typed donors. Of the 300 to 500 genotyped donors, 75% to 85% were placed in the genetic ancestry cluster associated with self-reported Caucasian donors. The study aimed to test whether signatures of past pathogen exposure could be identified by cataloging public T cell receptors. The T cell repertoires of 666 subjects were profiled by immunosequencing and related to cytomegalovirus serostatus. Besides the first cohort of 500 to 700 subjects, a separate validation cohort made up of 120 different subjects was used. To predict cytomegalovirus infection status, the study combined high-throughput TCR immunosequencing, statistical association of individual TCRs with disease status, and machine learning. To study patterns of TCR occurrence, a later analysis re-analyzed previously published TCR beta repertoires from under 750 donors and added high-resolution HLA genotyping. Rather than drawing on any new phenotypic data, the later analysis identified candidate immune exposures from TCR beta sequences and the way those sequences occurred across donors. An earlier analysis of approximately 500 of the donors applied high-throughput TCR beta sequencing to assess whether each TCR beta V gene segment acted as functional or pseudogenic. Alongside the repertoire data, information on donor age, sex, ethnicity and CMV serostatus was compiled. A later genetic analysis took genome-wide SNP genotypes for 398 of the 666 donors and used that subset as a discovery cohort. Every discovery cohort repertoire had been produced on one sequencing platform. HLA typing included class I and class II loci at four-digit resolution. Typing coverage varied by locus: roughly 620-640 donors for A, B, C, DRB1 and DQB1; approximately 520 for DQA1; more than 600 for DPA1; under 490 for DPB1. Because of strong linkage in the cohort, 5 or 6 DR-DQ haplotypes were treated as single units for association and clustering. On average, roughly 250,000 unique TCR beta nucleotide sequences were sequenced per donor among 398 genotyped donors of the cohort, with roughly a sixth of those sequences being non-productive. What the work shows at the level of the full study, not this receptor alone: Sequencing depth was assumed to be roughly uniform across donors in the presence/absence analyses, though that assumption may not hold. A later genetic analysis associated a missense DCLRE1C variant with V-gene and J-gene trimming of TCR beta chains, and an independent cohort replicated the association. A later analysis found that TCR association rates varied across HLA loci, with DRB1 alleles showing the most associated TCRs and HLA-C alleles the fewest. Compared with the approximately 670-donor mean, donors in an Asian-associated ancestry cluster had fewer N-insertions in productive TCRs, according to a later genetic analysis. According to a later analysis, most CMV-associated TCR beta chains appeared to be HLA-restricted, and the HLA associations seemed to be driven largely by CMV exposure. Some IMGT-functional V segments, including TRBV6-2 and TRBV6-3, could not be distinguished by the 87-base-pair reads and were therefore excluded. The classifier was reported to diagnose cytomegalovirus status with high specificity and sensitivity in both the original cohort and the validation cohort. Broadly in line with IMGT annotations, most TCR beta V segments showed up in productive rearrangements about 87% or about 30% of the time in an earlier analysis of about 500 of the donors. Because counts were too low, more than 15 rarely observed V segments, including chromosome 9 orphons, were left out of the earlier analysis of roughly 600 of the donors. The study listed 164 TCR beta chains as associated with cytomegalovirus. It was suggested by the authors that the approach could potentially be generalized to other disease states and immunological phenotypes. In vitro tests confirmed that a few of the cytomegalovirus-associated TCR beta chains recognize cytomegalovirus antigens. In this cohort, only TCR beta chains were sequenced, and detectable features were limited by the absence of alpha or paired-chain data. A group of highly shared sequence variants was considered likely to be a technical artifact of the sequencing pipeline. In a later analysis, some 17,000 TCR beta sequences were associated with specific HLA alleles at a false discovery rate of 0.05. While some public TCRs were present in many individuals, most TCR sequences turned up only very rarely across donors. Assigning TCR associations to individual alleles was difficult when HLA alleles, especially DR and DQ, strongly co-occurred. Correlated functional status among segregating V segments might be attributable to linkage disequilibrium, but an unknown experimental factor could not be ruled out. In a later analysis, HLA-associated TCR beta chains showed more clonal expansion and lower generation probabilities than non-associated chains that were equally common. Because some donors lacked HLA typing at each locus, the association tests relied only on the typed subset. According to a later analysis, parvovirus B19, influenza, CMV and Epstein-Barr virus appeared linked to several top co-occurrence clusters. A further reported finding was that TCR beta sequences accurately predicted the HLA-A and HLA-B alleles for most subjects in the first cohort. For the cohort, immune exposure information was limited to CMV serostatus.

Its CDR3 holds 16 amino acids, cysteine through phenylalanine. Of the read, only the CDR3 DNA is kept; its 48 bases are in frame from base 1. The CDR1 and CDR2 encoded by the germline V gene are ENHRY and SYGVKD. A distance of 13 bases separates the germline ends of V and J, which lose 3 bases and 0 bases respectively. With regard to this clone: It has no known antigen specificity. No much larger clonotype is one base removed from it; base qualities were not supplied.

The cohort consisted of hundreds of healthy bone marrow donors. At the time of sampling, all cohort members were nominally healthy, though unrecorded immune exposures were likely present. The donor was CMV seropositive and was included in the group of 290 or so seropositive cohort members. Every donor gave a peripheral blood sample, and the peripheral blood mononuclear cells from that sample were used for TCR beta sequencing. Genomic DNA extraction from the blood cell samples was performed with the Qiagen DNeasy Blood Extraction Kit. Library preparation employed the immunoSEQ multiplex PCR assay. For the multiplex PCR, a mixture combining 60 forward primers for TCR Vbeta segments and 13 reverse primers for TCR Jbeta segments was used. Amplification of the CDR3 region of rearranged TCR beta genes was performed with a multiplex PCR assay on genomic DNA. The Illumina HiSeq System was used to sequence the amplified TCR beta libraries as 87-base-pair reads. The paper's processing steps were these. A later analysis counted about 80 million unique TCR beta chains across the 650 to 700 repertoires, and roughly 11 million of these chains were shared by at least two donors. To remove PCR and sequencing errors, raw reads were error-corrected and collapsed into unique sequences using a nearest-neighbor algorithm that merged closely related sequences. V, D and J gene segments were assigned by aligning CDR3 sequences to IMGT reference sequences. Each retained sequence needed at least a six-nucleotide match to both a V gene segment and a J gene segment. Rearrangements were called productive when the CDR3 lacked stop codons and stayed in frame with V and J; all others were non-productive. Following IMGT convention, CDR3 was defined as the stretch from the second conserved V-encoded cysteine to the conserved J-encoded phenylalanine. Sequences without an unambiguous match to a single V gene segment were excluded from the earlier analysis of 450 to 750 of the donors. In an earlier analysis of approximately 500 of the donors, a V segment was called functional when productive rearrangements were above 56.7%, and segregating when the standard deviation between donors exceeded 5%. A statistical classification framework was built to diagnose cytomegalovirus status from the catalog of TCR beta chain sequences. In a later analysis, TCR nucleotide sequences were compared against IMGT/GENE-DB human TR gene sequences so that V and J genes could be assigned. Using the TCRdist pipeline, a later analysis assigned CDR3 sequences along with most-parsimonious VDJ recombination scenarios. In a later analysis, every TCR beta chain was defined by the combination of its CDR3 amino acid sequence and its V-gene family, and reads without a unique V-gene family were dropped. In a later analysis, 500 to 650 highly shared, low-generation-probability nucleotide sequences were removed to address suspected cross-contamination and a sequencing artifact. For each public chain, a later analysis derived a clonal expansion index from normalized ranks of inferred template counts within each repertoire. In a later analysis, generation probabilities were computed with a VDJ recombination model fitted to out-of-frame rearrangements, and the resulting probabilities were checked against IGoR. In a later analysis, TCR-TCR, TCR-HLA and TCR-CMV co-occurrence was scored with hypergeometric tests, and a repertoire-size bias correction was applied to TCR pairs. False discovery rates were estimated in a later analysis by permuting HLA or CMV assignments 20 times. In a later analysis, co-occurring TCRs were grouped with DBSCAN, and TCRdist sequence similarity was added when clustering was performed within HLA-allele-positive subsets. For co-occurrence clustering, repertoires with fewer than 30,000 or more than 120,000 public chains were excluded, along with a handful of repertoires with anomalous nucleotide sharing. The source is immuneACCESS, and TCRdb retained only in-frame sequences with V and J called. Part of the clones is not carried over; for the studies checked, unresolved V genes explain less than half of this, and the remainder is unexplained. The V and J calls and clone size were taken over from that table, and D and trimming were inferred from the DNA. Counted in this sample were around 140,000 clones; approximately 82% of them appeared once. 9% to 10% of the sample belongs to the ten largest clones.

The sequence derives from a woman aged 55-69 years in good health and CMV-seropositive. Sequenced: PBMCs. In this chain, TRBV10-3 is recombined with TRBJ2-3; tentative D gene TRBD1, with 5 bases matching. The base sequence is TGTGCCATCAGTGATGAGACAGCGTCTAGCACAGATACGCAGTATTTT. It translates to CAISDETASSTDTQYF.